The 29 T cell receptor beta chains below were found in one sample sequenced in a study of blood T cell repertoires in COVID-19. This table comes from immunoSEQ multiplex PCR, and its TCRdb copy is limited to in-frame clones, with some not included. The top ten clones hold approximately 21% of a sample with tens of thousands of clones, 89% of them seen once. The sequencing sample was made of peripheral blood. Receptors were obtained from a man aged 45-60 years with active COVID-19.

The chain links TRBV18 to TRBJ2-2, with 9 bases matching TRBD1. The V gene's germline CDR1 is KGHSH and CDR2 LQKENI. The CDR3 sequence is 15 residues long. V was clipped by 6 bases and J by 9 bases; unmatched bases: 11. The chain's CDR3 is CASSPGTGSSRELFF. As DNA, the CDR3 is TGTGCCAGCTCCCCTGGGACAGGGAGTTCCCGGGAGCTGTTTTTT. Full variable domain (rest looked up from reference TRBV18 and TRBJ2-2): NAGVMQNPRHLVRRRGQEARLRCSPMKGHSHVYWYRQLPEEGLKFMVYLQKENIIDESGMPKERFSAEFPKEGPSILRIQQVVRGDSAAYFCASSPGTGSSRELFFGEGSRLTVL.

The chain employs TRBV7-2 and TRBJ2-5, with a tentative D call TRBD2 (5 bases). The V gene lost 1 base and the J gene lost 1 base, with 13 bases spanning the gap. This CDR3 comprises 16 residues. Germline loops: CDR1 SGHTA, CDR2 FQGNSA. CDR3 amino acids: CASSLVAVAPQETQYF. In nucleotides, the CDR3 is TGTGCCAGCAGCTTAGTGGCGGTAGCGCCCCAAGAGACCCAGTACTTC.

This clone has a single count. V and J are TRBV9 and TRBJ2-3, with TRBD2 identical over 13 bases. V shed 0 bases and J 2 bases; nucleotides not matched to a gene: 12. Germline V gene lookup returns CDR1 SGDLS and CDR2 YYNGEE. CDR3 length: 20 amino acids. CDR3 bases: TGTGCCAGCAGCGTAGGGGGGACTAGCGGGACCGGGGCTAACACAGATACGCAGTATTTT. Translation: CASSVGGTSGTGANTDTQYF. Full variable domain (rest looked up from reference TRBV9 and TRBJ2-3): DSGVTQTPKHLITATGQRVTLRCSPRSGDLSVYWYQQSLDQGLQFLIQYYNGEERAKGNILERFSAQQFPDLHSELNLSSLELGDSALYFCASSVGGTSGTGANTDTQYFGPGTRLTVL.

A single count supports this clone. This rearrangement joins TRBV6-5 to TRBJ2-5; 8 positions match TRBD1. CDR1 and CDR2 from the germline V gene are MNHEY and SVGAGI. The V segment lost 2 bases and the J segment 4 bases; nucleotides outside the gene matches: 6. The CDR3 extends over 15 amino acids. CDR3 residues: CASSYADRDTETQYF. In nucleotides, the CDR3 is TGTGCCAGCAGTTACGCGGACAGGGATACAGAGACCCAGTACTTC.

This rearrangement joins TRBV2 to TRBJ2-1; the match to TRBD2 covers 11 bases. This CDR3 has 22 amino acids. The ends lost 3 bases at V and 2 bases at J; junction bases unmatched: 21. Germline V gene data show CDR1 as SNHLY and CDR2 as FYNNEI. This CDR3 is CASSEWKALGLADFTAYNEQFF. CDR3 in DNA: TGTGCCAGCAGTGAGTGGAAGGCCTTGGGACTAGCGGATTTCACGGCCTACAATGAGCAGTTCTTC.

The rearrangement uses TRBV3-1 (or the pseudogene TRBV3-2) and TRBJ2-3, with a tentative D call TRBD2 (5 bases). The germline V gene has CDR1 LGHDT and CDR2 YNNKEL (reference sequence). V was shortened by 2 bases and J by 2 bases, with 11 bases between the two germline ends. The length of the CDR3 is 15 residues. CDR3 protein: CASSQRRDYTDTQYF. The CDR3, as DNA: TGTGCCAGCAGCCAAAGACGTGACTACACAGATACGCAGTATTTT.

The chain combines TRBV5-5 with TRBJ2-1, with D hard to call. This CDR3 region has 13 residues. V lost 4 bases and J 7 bases, leaving 12 bases between the germline ends. Germline V lookup: CDR1 SGHKS, CDR2 YYEKEE (reference sequence). The CDR3 nucleotides are TGTGCCAGCAGCCCCTACGGTTCGAATGAGCAGTTCTTC. Its protein product is CASSPYGSNEQFF.

The genes are TRBV11-3 and TRBJ2-7, with 7 bases lining up with TRBD1. Germline V gives CDR1 SGHNT, CDR2 YENEEA. Trimming took 5 bases from V and 1 from J; bases not matched to a gene: 14. There are 17 residues in the CDR3. CDR3 bases: TGTGCCAGCAGCCCTTCCCGGGGACAGATCCTTTCCTACGAGCAGTACTTC. Its translation is CASSPSRGQILSYEQYF.

V usage is TRBV6-2 or TRBV6-3 and J usage is TRBJ2-5; D remains ambiguous. The V end was cut by 5 bases, the J end by 5 bases, with 6 bases between. There are 11 residues in the CDR3. The V gene's germline CDR1 is MNHEY and CDR2 SVGEGT. The CDR3 nucleotides are TGTGCCAGCAGTAACGGGGAGACCCAGTACTTC. Amino acids: CASSNGETQYF.

The chain is built from TRBV19 and TRBJ1-5; TRBD1 is a possible D gene (6 bases). The germline CDR1 and CDR2 sequences are LNHDA and SQIVND (reference sequence). Trimming shortened V by 4 bases and J by 7 bases, and 11 bases separated the two germline ends. This CDR3 comprises 13 residues. This CDR3 reads CASSRQGWQPQHF. CDR3 coding DNA: TGTGCCAGTAGTAGGCAGGGGTGGCAGCCCCAGCATTTT.

V is TRBV11-2 and J is TRBJ2-3; weak D call: TRBD2 (7 bases). CDR1 and CDR2 (germline): SGHAT, FQNNGV. This CDR3 is 19 amino acids long. With 2 bases removed from V and 1 base from J, the gap between germline ends came to 22 bases. CDR3: CASSLRGEAGVWGTDTQYF. The CDR3 nucleotides are TGTGCCAGCAGCTTAAGGGGGGAGGCGGGAGTTTGGGGCACAGATACGCAGTATTTT.

This sequence joins TRBV10-1 and TRBJ2-7; 10 nucleotides agree with TRBD2. Germline V gene lookup returns CDR1 WNHNN and CDR2 SYGVQD (reference sequence). Unmatched junction bases numbered 8, after V lost 6 bases and J lost 3 bases. The CDR3 runs to 15 residues. The CDR3 here is CASSPGGTSVYEQYF. In DNA, the CDR3 is TGCGCCAGCAGCCCCGGTGGGACTAGCGTCTACGAGCAGTACTTC.

The V gene is TRBV24-1, the J gene TRBJ2-7; TRBD1 agrees at 7 bases. The CDR3 is 12 residues long. The J segment lost 6 bases and the V segment lost 5 bases, leaving 3 bases of the junction unmatched. Germline values: CDR1 KGHDR, CDR2 SFDVKD. The CDR3: CATSGDSGEQYF. The CDR3 nucleotides read TGTGCCACCAGTGGGGACAGTGGCGAGCAGTACTTC.

This chain links TRBV6-2 or TRBV6-3 with TRBJ1-1, with TRBD1 identical over 9 bases. Germline loops: CDR1 MNHEY, CDR2 SVGEGT. This CDR3 comprises 16 residues. The ends lost 0 bases at V and 3 bases at J; junction bases unmatched: 5. The CDR3 DNA sequence: TGTGCCAGCAGTTACTCCCCGGGACAGGGTTACACTGAAGCTTTCTTT. Translating gives CASSYSPGQGYTEAFF.

The chain combines TRBV5-4 with TRBJ2-7; 7 bases line up with TRBD2. CDR3 size: 15 residues. Germline V lookup: CDR1 SGHNT, CDR2 YYREEE (reference sequence). Trimming removed 2 bases from V and 6 bases from J; junction bases left unmatched: 11. The CDR3 sequence: CASSFHSAGVGEQYF. CDR3 DNA sequence: TGTGCCAGCAGCTTTCATTCTGCGGGAGTTGGCGAGCAGTACTTC.

The genes are TRBV7-9 and TRBJ2-7; D perhaps matches TRBD1 (8 bases). Germline V gene sequence: CDR1 SEHNR, CDR2 FQNEAQ (reference sequence). V was clipped by 5 bases and J by 5 bases, with 13 bases between them. The CDR3 spans 13 residues. CDR3 protein: CASSTGGGDEQYF. DNA for the CDR3: TGTGCCAGCAGCACAGGGGGGGGAGACGAGCAGTACTTC.

The CDR3 nucleotides read TGTGCCAGCAGTTTTGAGGGTTTGTCCGAAAAACTGTTTTTT. Protein product: CASSFEGLSEKLFF. The chain links TRBV28 to TRBJ1-4; no definite D call. The CDR3 contains 14 residues. Per the germline V gene, CDR1 is MDHEN and CDR2 is SYDVKM. Trimming stripped 3 bases from V and 8 bases from J, with 13 bases between. The full variable domain, its missing parts supplied by reference TRBV28 and TRBJ1-4, is DVKVTQSSRYLVKRTGEKVFLECVQDMDHENMFWYRQDPGLGLRLIYFSYDVKMKEKGDIPEGYSVSREKKERFSLILESASTNQTSMYLCASSFEGLSEKLFFGSGTQLSVL.

In this sample, this clone turned up once. J is TRBJ2-7 and V is TRBV7-8, with TRBD1 identical over 10 bases. The CDR3 has 16 amino acids. Trimming removed 1 base from V and 2 bases from J; junction bases left unmatched: 5. Germline CDR1 and CDR2: SGHVS and FQNEAQ. The CDR3 sequence: CASSLDAGQGTYEQYF. CDR3 in DNA: TGTGCCAGCAGCTTAGACGCGGGACAGGGGACCTACGAGCAGTACTTC.

V gene TRBV30 combines with J gene TRBJ1-2; 8 bases map to TRBD1. Per the germline V gene, CDR1 is GTSNPN and CDR2 is SVGIG (reference sequence). The CDR3 runs 13 residues. V was pared by 0 bases and J by 8 bases, with 5 bases of the junction left unmatched. CDR3 nucleotide sequence: TGTGCCTGGAGTGTGTCAGGGGGCGTAGGCTACACCTTC. Its protein product is CAWSVSGGVGYTF.

J is TRBJ2-1 and V is TRBV6-4, with a possible D match to TRBD1 (6 bases). The germline gives CDR1 MRHNA, CDR2 SNTAGT. The V and J ends lost 3 bases and 6 bases respectively, with 15 bases between them. The CDR3 loop spans 15 amino acids. The CDR3 here is CASSEVGAGLNEQFF. The CDR3, as DNA: TGTGCCAGCAGTGAGGTGGGGGCAGGGCTCAATGAGCAGTTCTTC.

A word on this clone: Other DNA sequences in the sample encode the same CDR3. The rearrangement links TRBV28 to TRBJ2-2, with TRBD1 as a possible D gene (7 bases). CDR3 size: 15 residues. Trimming removed 2 bases at V and 5 bases at J, with 12 bases between. Germline V gene sequence: CDR1 MDHEN, CDR2 SYDVKM. The CDR3 region is CASSLEGAGTGELFF. CDR3 bases: TGTGCCAGCAGTTTAGAGGGGGCGGGGACCGGGGAGCTGTTTTTT.

The chain has TRBV7-2 and TRBJ2-2, with 8 nucleotides matching TRBD2. V was clipped by 6 bases and J by 8 bases; unmatched bases: 11. Germline loops: CDR1 SGHTA, CDR2 FQGNSA. This CDR3 is built from 15 residues. For the CDR3, the DNA is TGTGCCAGCAGTTCGACTAGCGACGCGGGGGGGGAGCTGTTTTTT. This sequence encodes CASSSTSDAGGELFF.

The chain has TRBV13 and TRBJ2-7; 10 bases line up with TRBD1. V lost 0 bases, J lost 1 base, and 3 bases stayed unmatched. The CDR3 length is 16 residues. In germline, CDR1 is PRHDT, CDR2 FYEKMQ (reference sequence). The chain's CDR3 is CASSLGGDRGSYEQYF. The CDR3, as DNA: TGTGCCAGCAGCTTAGGCGGGGACAGGGGTTCCTACGAGCAGTACTTC. The whole variable domain, filled in from reference TRBV13 and TRBJ2-7, reads AAGVIQSPRHLIKEKRETATLKCYPIPRHDTVYWYQQGPGQDPQFLISFYEKMQSDKGSIPDRFSAQQFSDYHSELNMSSLELGDSALYFCASSLGGDRGSYEQYFGPGTRLTVT.

This chain connects TRBV10-3 to TRBJ2-3; D gene unclear. The CDR3 runs 13 residues. Trimming removed 1 base from V and 6 bases from J, with 8 bases in between. Germline CDR1 reads ENHRY; CDR2 reads SYGVKD. The CDR3 is CAISEFPSDTQYF. The CDR3 nucleotides read TGTGCCATCAGTGAGTTCCCGTCCGATACGCAGTATTTT.

The gene calls are TRBV28 and TRBJ1-2; no firm D call. In germline, CDR1 is MDHEN, CDR2 SYDVKM. Deletions cut 3 bases from V and 3 bases from J, with 8 bases between. This CDR3 comprises 13 residues. CDR3 sequence reads: CASSLRGDYGYTF. The CDR3 coding sequence is TGTGCCAGCAGTTTGCGGGGTGACTATGGCTACACCTTC.

The CDR3 DNA reads as TGTGCCAGCAGCTTGGACAGGGGTGGGTCTGAAAAACTGTTTTTT. It codes for CASSLDRGGSEKLFF. This chain connects TRBV5-6 to TRBJ1-4, with 7 bases fitting TRBD1. Trimming removed 0 bases from V and 7 bases from J; junction bases left unmatched: 6. The germline gives CDR1 SGHDT, CDR2 YYEEEE. The CDR3 contains 15 residues.

The V gene is TRBV28, the J gene TRBJ2-7, with 7 nucleotides matching TRBD2. CDR3 size: 12 residues. Germline CDR1 is MDHEN and CDR2 is SYDVKM. The V segment lost 3 bases and the J segment 6 bases; nucleotides outside the gene matches: 2. Written as DNA, the CDR3 is TGTGCCAGCAGTTTCGGACTAGTCGAGCAGTACTTC. Translating it yields CASSFGLVEQYF.

Here the CDR3 DNA reads TGTGCCAGCAGTGACTCTCCTAGCGGTTTCCAGTTCTTC. It yields the protein CASSDSPSGFQFF. V and J are TRBV6-4 and TRBJ2-1; TRBD2 agrees at 7 bases. V shed 0 bases, J shed 13 bases, and the junction held 6 bases outside the gene matches. The CDR3 sequence is 13 residues long. In germline, CDR1 is MRHNA, CDR2 SNTAGT.

CDR3 sequence (DNA): TGTGCCAGCAGAGGGACAGGAAAAACCTACGAGCAGTACTTC. Amino acid sequence: CASRGTGKTYEQYF. This chain connects TRBV14 to TRBJ2-7; 8 bases map to TRBD1. This CDR3 contains 14 residues. V lost 6 bases and J lost 2; bases outside the gene matches: 6. Germline assignment: CDR1 SGHDN and CDR2 FVKESK.